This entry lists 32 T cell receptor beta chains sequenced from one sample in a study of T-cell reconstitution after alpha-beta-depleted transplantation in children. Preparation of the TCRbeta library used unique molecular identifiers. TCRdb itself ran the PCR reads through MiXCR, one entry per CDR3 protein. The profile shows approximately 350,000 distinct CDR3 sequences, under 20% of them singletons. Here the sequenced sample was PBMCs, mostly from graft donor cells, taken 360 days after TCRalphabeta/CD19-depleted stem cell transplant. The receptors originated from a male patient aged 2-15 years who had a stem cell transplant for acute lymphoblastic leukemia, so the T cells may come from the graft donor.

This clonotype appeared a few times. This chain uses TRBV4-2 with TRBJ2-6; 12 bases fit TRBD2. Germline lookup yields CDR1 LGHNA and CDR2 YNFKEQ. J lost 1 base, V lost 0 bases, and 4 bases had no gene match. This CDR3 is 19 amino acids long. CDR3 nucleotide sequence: TGTGCCAGCAGCCAAGAGGTTGGACTAGCGGGATCTGGGGCCAACGTCCTGACTTTC. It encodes CASSQEVGLAGSGANVLTF.

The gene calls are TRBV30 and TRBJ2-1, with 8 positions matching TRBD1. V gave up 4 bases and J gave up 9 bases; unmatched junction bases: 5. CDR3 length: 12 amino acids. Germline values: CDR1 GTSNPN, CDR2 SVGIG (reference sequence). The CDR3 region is CAWIRTGSEQFF. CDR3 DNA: TGTGCCTGGATTCGGACAGGGAGTGAGCAGTTCTTC.

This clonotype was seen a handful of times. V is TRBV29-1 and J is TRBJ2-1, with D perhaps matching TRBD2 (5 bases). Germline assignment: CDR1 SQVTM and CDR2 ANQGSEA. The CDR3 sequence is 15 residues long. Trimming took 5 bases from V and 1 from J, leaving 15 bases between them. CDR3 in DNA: TGCAGCGTTCGGGGATTAGCCTTATCCTACAATGAGCAGTTCTTC. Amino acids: CSVRGLALSYNEQFF.

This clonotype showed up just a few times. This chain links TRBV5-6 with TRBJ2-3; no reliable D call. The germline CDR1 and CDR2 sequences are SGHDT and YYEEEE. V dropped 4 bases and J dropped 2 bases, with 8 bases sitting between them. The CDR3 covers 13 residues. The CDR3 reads CASSADLTDTQYF. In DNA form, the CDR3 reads TGTGCCAGCAGCGCGGACCTCACAGATACGCAGTATTTT.

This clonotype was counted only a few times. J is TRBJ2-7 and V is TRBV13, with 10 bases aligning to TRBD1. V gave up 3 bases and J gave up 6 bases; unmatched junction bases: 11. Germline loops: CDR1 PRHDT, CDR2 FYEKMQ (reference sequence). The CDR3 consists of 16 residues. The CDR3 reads CASSFVGGTGAGEQYF. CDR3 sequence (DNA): TGTGCCAGCAGCTTCGTTGGCGGGACAGGGGCGGGCGAGCAGTACTTC. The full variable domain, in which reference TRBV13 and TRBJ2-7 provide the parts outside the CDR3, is AAGVIQSPRHLIKEKRETATLKCYPIPRHDTVYWYQQGPGQDPQFLISFYEKMQSDKGSIPDRFSAQQFSDYHSELNMSSLELGDSALYFCASSFVGGTGAGEQYFGPGTRLTVT.

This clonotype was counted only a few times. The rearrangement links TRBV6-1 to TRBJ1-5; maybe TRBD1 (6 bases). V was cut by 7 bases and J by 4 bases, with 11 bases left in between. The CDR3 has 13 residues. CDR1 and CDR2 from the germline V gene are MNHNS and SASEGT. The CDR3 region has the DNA TGTGCCAGCACCCCAGGGGCTAATCAGCCCCAGCATTTT. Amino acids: CASTPGANQPQHF.

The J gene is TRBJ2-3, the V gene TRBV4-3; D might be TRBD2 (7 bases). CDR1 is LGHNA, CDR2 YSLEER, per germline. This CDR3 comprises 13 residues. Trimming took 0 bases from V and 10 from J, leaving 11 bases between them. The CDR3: CASSQERGGPQYF. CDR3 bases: TGCGCCAGCAGCCAAGAGAGGGGGGGACCGCAGTATTTT.

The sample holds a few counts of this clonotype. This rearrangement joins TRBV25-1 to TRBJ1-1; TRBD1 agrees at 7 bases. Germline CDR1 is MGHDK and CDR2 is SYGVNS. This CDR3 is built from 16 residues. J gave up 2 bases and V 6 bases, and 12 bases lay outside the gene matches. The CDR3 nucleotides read TGTGCCAGCAGCTCCATCGGCGGGACAGTTAACACTGAAGCTTTCTTT. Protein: CASSSIGGTVNTEAFF.

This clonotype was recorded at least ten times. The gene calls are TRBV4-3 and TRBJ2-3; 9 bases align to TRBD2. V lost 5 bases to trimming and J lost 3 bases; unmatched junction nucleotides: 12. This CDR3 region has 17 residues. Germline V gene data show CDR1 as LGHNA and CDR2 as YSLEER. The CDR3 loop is CASSSRYLAGKTDTQYF. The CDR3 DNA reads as TGCGCCAGCAGCTCAAGGTACCTAGCGGGGAAGACAGATACGCAGTATTTT.

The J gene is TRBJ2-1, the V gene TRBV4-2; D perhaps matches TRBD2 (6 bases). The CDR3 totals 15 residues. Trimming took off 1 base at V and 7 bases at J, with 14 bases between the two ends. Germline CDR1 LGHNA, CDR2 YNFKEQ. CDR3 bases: TGTGCCAGCAGCCAAGGGCCGGGGGTACAGAATGAGCAGTTCTTC. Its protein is CASSQGPGVQNEQFF.

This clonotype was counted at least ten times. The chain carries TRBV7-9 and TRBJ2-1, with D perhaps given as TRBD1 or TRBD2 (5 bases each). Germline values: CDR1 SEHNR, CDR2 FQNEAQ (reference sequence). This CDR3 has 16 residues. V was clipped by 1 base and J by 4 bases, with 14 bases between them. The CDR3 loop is CASSLVRGNLYNEQFF. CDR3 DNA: TGTGCCAGCAGCTTAGTTCGGGGCAACCTTTACAATGAGCAGTTCTTC.

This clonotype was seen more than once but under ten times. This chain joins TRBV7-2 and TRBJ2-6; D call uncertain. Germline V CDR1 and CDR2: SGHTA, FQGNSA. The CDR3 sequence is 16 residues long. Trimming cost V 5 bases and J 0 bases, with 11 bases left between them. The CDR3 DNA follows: TGTGCCAGCAGCCAGAGACCGTACTCTGGGGCCAACGTCCTGACTTTC. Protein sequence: CASSQRPYSGANVLTF. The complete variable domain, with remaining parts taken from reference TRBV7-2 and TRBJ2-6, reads GAGVSQSPSNKVTEKGKDVELRCDPISGHTALYWYRQSLGQGLEFLIYFQGNSAPDKSGLPSDRFSAERTGGSVSTLTIQRTQQEDSAVYLCASSQRPYSGANVLTFGAGSRLTVL.

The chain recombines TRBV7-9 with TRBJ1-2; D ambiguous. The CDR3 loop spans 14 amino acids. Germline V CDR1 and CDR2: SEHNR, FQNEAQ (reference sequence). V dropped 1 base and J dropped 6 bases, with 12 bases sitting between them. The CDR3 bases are TGTGCCAGCAGCTTAGGAGACCCTGGGAATGGCTACACCTTC. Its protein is CASSLGDPGNGYTF.

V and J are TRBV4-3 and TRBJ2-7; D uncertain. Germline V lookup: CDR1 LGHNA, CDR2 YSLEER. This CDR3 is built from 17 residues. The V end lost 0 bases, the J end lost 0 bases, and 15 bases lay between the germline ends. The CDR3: CASSQDGEGPSSYEQYF. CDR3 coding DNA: TGCGCCAGCAGCCAAGATGGGGAAGGTCCGAGCTCCTACGAGCAGTACTTC.

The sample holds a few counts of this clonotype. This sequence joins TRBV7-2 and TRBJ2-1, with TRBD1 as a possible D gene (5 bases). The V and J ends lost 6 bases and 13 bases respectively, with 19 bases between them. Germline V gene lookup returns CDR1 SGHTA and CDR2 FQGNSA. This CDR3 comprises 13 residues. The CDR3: CASSTVVSGAQFF. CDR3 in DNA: TGTGCCAGCAGTACGGTCGTGAGTGGGGCCCAGTTCTTC.

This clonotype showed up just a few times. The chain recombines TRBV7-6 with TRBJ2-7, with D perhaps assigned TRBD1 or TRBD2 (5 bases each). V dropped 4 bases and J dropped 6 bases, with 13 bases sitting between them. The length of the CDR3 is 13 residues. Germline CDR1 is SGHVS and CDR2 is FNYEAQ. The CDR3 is CASSSGTDPEQYF. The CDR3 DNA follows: TGTGCCAGCAGCTCCGGGACGGACCCCGAGCAGTACTTC.

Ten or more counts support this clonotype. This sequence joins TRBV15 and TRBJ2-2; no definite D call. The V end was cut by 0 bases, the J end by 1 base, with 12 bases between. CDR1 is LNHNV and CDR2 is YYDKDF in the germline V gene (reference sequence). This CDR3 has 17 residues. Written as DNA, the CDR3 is TGTGCCACCAGCAGAGATTTGGGGAATTTGAACACCGGGGAGCTGTTTTTT. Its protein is CATSRDLGNLNTGELFF.

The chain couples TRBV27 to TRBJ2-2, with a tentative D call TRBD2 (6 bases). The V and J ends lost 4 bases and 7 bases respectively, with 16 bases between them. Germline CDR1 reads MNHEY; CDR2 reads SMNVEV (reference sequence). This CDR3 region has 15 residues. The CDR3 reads CASSSGLLAHGELFF. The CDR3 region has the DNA TGTGCCAGCAGTTCGGGTTTACTAGCCCACGGGGAGCTGTTTTTT.

In DNA form, the CDR3 reads TGTGCCAGCAGTTTAGTCGGGGTCTATGGCTACACCTTC. This encodes CASSLVGVYGYTF. This chain uses TRBV12-3 or TRBV12-4 with TRBJ1-2; D gene ambiguous. Deletions cut 1 base from V and 4 bases from J, with 7 bases between. CDR3 size: 13 residues.

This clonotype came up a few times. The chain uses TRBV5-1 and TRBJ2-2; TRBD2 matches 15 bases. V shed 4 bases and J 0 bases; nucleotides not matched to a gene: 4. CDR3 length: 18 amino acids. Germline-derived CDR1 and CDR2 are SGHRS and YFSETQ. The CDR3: CASSPGLAGGTNTGELFF. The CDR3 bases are TGCGCCAGCAGCCCGGGACTAGCGGGAGGAACGAACACCGGGGAGCTGTTTTTT.

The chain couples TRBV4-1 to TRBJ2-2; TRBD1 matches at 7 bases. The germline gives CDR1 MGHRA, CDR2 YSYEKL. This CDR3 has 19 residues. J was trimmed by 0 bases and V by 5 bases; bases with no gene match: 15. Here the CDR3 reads CASSTSPRDRAANTGELFF. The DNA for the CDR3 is TGCGCCAGCAGCACCAGCCCTCGCGACAGGGCGGCGAACACCGGGGAGCTGTTTTTT.

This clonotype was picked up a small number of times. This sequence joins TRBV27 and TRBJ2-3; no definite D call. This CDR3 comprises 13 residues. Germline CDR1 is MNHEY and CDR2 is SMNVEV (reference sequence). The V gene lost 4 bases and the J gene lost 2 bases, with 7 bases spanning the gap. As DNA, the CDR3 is TGTGCCAGCAGTTCCCAGGCCACAGATACGCAGTATTTT. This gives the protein CASSSQATDTQYF.

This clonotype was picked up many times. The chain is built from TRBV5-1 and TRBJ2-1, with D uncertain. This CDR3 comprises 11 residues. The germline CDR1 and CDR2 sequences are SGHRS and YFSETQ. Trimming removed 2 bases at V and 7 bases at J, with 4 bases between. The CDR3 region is CASSFENEQFF. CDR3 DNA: TGCGCCAGCAGCTTTGAGAATGAGCAGTTCTTC.

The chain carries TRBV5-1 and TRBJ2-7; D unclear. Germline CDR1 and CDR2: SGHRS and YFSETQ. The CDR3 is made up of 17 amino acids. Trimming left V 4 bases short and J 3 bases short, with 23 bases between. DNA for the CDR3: TGCGCCAGCAGCCGCGACGACACCAGTCTTTGGGGCTACGAGCAGTACTTC. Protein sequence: CASSRDDTSLWGYEQYF.

CDR3 region: CASSQGHRAVQEYF. The CDR3 nucleotides are TGCGCCAGCAGCCAAGGCCACCGAGCGGTACAGGAGTACTTC. This chain uses TRBV4-3 with TRBJ2-7; the D call may be TRBD1 or TRBD2 (5 bases each). The germline V gene has CDR1 LGHNA and CDR2 YSLEER. The length of the CDR3 is 14 residues. Trimming cost V 1 base and J 11 bases, with 18 bases left between them.

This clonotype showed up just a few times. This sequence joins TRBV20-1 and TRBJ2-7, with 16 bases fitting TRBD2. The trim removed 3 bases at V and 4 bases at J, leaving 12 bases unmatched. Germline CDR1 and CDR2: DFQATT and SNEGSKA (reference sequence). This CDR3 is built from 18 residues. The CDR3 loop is CSARVGRGLAGGAYEQYF. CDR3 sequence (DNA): TGCAGTGCTAGGGTTGGACGGGGACTAGCGGGAGGGGCGTACGAGCAGTACTTC.

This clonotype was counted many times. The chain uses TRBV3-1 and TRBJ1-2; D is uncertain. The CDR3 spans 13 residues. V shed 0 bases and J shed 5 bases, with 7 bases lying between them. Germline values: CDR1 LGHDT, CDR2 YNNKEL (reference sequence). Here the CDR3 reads CASSQENRYGYTF. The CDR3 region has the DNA TGTGCCAGCAGCCAAGAGAACAGATATGGCTACACCTTC.

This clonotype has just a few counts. The CDR3 DNA sequence: TGCAGCGTTGGAGGCGGTTCGAACACTGAAGCTTTCTTT. Its protein product is CSVGGGSNTEAFF. The V gene is TRBV29-1, the J gene TRBJ1-1; D unclear. This CDR3 is built from 13 residues. Germline V CDR1 and CDR2: SQVTM, ANQGSEA. Trimming removed 4 bases from V and 1 base from J, with 10 bases in between.

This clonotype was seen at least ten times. The DNA of the CDR3 is TGCAGTGCCACAGGACTAGCGGAGACCCAGTACTTC. Its translation: CSATGLAETQYF. This chain uses TRBV20-1 with TRBJ2-5; the match to TRBD2 covers 9 bases. There are 12 residues in the CDR3. J was trimmed by 5 bases and V by 6 bases; bases with no gene match: 4. Germline V gene data show CDR1 as DFQATT and CDR2 as SNEGSKA (reference sequence).

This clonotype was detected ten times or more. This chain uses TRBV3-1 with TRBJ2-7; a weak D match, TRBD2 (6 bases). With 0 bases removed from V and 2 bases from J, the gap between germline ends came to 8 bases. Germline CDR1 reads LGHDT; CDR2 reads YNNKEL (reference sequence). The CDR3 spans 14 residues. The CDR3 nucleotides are TGTGCCAGCAGCCAAGACGGGGAGGCCTACGAGCAGTACTTC. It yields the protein CASSQDGEAYEQYF.

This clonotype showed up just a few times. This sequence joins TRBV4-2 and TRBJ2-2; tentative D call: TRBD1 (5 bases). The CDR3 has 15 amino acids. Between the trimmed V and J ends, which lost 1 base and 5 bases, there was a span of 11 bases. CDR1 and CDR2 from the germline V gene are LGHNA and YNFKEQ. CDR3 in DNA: TGTGCCAGCAGCCAAGGGGCTTCAGGGACCGGGGAGCTGTTTTTT. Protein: CASSQGASGTGELFF.

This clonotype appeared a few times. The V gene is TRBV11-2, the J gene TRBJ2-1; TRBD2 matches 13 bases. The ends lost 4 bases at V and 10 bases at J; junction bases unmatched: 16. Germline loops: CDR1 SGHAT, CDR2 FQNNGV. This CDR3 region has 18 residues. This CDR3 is CASSSPPILAGGPWEQFF. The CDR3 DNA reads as TGTGCCAGCAGCTCCCCGCCCATACTAGCGGGAGGGCCGTGGGAGCAGTTCTTC.